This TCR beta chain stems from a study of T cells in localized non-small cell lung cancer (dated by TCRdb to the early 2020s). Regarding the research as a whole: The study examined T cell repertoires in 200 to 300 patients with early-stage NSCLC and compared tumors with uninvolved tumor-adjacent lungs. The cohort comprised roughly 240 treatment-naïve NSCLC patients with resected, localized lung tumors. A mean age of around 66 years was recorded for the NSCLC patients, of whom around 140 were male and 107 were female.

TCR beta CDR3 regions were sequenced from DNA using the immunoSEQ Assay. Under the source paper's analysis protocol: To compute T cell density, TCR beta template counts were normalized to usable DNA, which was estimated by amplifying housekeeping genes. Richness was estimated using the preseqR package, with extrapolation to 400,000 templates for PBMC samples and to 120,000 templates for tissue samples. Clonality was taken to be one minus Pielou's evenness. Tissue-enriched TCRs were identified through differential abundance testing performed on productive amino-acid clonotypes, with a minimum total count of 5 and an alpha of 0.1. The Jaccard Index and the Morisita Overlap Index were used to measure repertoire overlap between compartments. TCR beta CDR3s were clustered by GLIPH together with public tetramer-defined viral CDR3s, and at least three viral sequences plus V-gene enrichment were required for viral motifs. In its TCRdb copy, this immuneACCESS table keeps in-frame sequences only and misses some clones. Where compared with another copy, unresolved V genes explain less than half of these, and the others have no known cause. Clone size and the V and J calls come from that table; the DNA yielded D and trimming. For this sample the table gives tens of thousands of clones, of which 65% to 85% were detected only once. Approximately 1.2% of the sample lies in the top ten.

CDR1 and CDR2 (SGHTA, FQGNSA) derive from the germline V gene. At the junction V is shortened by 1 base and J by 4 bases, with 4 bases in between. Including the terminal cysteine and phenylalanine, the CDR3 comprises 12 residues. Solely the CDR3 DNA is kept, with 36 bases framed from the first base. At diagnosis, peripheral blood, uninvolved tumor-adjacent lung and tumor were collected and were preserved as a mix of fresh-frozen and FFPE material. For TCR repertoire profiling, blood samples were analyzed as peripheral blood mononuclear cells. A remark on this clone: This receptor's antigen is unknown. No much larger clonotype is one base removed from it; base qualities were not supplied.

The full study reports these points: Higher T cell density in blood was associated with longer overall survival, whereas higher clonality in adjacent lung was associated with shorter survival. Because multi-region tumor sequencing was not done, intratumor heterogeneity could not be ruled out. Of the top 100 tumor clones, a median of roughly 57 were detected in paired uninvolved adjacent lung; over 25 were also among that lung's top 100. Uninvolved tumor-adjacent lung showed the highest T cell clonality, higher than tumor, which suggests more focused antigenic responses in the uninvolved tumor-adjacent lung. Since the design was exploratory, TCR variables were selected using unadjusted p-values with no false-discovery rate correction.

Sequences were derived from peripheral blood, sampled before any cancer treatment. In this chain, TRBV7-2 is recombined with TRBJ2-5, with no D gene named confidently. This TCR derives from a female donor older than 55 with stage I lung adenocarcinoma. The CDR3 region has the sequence CASSLEVETQYF. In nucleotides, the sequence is TGTGCCAGCAGCTTAGAGGTAGAGACCCAGTACTTC.